This T cell receptor beta chain was found in a study of blood T cell repertoires in COVID-19. Turning to the study itself: The United States, Italy and Spain provided the acute and convalescent COVID-19 samples. T cells, B-cell-depleted T cells, or PBMCs supplied cDNA or gDNA.

TCRdb keeps only in-frame clones here, not all; method: immunoSEQ multiplex PCR. The sample shows more than 150,000 clones, around 87% of them seen only once. Germline V gives CDR1 MDHEN, CDR2 SYDVKM. The CDR3 consists of 16 residues. The junction had 6 bases not matched to a gene; V was cut back by 4 bases and J by 0 bases. Seattle patient enrollment occurred during active infection, with longitudinal follow-up thereafter. The sequenced sample consisted of peripheral blood. The chain recombines TRBV28 with TRBJ1-2; TRBD1 agrees at 9 bases. This clonotype was sampled from a man in his 60s with COVID-19, enrolled during active disease. CDR3: CASSSRTGVPNYGYTF. The CDR3, as DNA: TGTGCCAGCAGTTCAAGGACAGGGGTGCCTAACTATGGCTACACCTTC.